A single sample gave rise to the 32 T cell receptor beta chains below, sequenced in a study of cytomegalovirus exposure and HLA in healthy donors. Amplification used 60 Vbeta primers and 13 Jbeta primers. TCRdb's table, derived via immunoSEQ multiplex PCR, lists solely in-frame clones and lacks some. The data show fewer than 200,000 clones, roughly 80% seen once. Specimen: PBMCs. All receptors derive from a woman aged 25 to 39 in good health and CMV-seropositive.

The chain links TRBV13 to TRBJ1-3; tentatively, D is TRBD1 (6 bases). This CDR3 is built from 17 residues. The V end was cut by 5 bases, the J end by 0 bases, with 17 bases between. Germline values: CDR1 PRHDT, CDR2 FYEKMQ (reference sequence). CDR3 protein: CASSPGGQGISGNTIYF. As DNA, the CDR3 is TGTGCCAGCAGCCCCGGGGGGCAGGGAATCTCTGGAAACACCATATATTTT.

The chain carries TRBV7-3 and TRBJ2-1, with TRBD2 identical over 13 bases. Germline-derived CDR1 and CDR2 are SGHTA and FQGTGA. V was clipped by 6 bases and J by 5 bases; unmatched bases: 7. The CDR3 loop spans 16 amino acids. This chain's CDR3 is CASRTPGLAGNNEQFF. The CDR3 DNA sequence: TGTGCCAGCAGAACACCGGGACTAGCGGGGAACAATGAGCAGTTCTTC.

The gene calls are TRBV27 and TRBJ2-5, with TRBD1 matching 10 bases. V was clipped by 5 bases and J by 3 bases; unmatched bases: 3. The CDR3 contains 14 residues. Germline V CDR1 and CDR2: MNHEY, SMNVEV (reference sequence). CDR3 sequence reads: CASSRTGGEETQYF. The CDR3 DNA reads TGTGCCAGCAGTCGGACAGGGGGGGAAGAGACCCAGTACTTC.

In this sample, this clone turned up a few times. The chain recombines TRBV7-8 with TRBJ2-7, with TRBD1 matching 11 bases. The CDR3 consists of 17 residues. The trim removed 5 bases at V and 5 bases at J, leaving 14 bases unmatched. Germline-derived CDR1 and CDR2 are SGHVS and FQNEAQ. The CDR3 loop reads CASSPRTGGSLWNEQYF. CDR3 nucleotides: TGTGCCAGCAGCCCGAGGACAGGGGGCTCCCTTTGGAACGAGCAGTACTTC.

This rearrangement joins TRBV7-9 to TRBJ2-5; D call uncertain. The CDR3 length is 15 residues. Trimming took off 4 bases at V and 2 bases at J, with 14 bases between the two ends. Germline loops: CDR1 SEHNR, CDR2 FQNEAQ (reference sequence). CDR3 sequence (DNA): TGTGCCAGCAGCTCGTCATACGGAGCGCAAGAGACCCAGTACTTC. It codes for CASSSSYGAQETQYF.

On this clone itself: One end of the junction fails to match germline, which may point to a read error. V is TRBV7-9 and J is TRBJ1-2; 7 bases agree with TRBD1. CDR3 length equals 15 residues. The germline V gene has CDR1 SEHNR and CDR2 FQNEAQ (reference sequence). As DNA, the CDR3 is TGTTCCAGCAGGGGGATAAAGACAGCTAACTATGGCTACACCTTC. It translates to CSSRGIKTANYGYTF.

This rearrangement joins TRBV9 to TRBJ1-2; TRBD1 matches at 7 bases. Germline CDR1 SGDLS, CDR2 YYNGEE. With 5 bases clipped from V and 8 bases from J, the junction kept 9 bases outside the gene matches. The CDR3 length is 13 residues. The CDR3 is CASRGGGGLGYTF. CDR3 sequence (DNA): TGTGCCAGCAGGGGAGGAGGGGGCTTAGGCTACACCTTC.

The chain couples TRBV14 to TRBJ1-2, with D hard to call. V was clipped by 2 bases and J by 5 bases, with 3 bases between them. Looked up from germline, CDR1 is SGHDN and CDR2 is FVKESK. This CDR3 region has 11 residues. The CDR3 region is CASSQSYGYTF. The CDR3 coding sequence is TGTGCCAGCAGCCAATCGTATGGCTACACCTTC.

J is TRBJ1-1 and V is TRBV27; 9 bases are shared with TRBD1. Germline trimming cut 2 bases from V and 5 bases from J; bases unmatched to any gene: 3. The CDR3 is 14 residues long. Germline loops: CDR1 MNHEY, CDR2 SMNVEV (reference sequence). The CDR3 coding sequence is TGTGCCAGCAGTTTAAGGACAGGGGCGACTGAAGCTTTCTTT. Its translation: CASSLRTGATEAFF.

In this sample, this clone turned up once. This chain connects TRBV13 to TRBJ1-3; D may be TRBD1 (5 bases). The CDR3 covers 18 residues. With 4 bases removed from V and 0 bases from J, the gap between germline ends came to 19 bases. The germline V gene encodes CDR1 PRHDT and CDR2 FYEKMQ (reference sequence). DNA for the CDR3: TGTGCCAGCAGCTCAGCCGGGCCCCAAAGGGGCTCTGGAAACACCATATATTTT. Amino acid sequence: CASSSAGPQRGSGNTIYF.

The V and J genes are TRBV7-3 and TRBJ2-1; D not resolved. The V end lost 2 bases, the J end lost 2 bases, and 13 bases lay between the germline ends. Germline loops: CDR1 SGHTA, CDR2 FQGTGA. The CDR3 totals 16 residues. The CDR3 DNA is TGTGCCAGCAGCTTATCCCGTGTTGCGGCCTACAATGAGCAGTTCTTC. It yields the protein CASSLSRVAAYNEQFF.

The chain joins TRBV6-1 to TRBJ2-2, with 10 nucleotides matching TRBD1. From germline, CDR1 is MNHNS and CDR2 SASEGT. Losses at the gene ends were 4 bases for V and 8 bases for J; bases not matched to a gene: 13. The CDR3 covers 17 residues. The CDR3 DNA reads TGTGCCAGCAGTGTACTAAGACCGGGACAGGGGCTGGGGGAGCTGTTTTTT. Encoded protein: CASSVLRPGQGLGELFF.

This clone occurred once. V usage is TRBV7-6 and J usage is TRBJ1-1; the match to TRBD1 covers 10 bases. The CDR3 has 16 residues. Germline assignment: CDR1 SGHVS and CDR2 FNYEAQ. The ends lost 4 bases at V and 3 bases at J; junction bases unmatched: 8. The CDR3 region is CASSSDRGRSDTEAFF. The CDR3 DNA sequence: TGTGCCAGCAGCTCAGACAGGGGGCGTTCGGACACTGAAGCTTTCTTT.

The V gene is TRBV7-2, the J gene TRBJ2-5; TRBD1 matches 8 bases. The last part of the DNA fits TRBJ2-7 better; the J call may be wrong. The CDR3 is 15 amino acids. CDR1 is SGHTA, CDR2 FQGNSA, per germline. The CDR3 protein is CASSPQTGASYEQYF. The DNA of the CDR3 is TGTGCCAGCAGCCCCCAGACAGGGGCGTCCTACGAGCAGTACTTC.

CDR3 in DNA: TGTGCCGTTGGACAGCCCTACTCTGGAAACACCATATATTTT. Its protein product is CAVGQPYSGNTIYF. The chain is built from TRBV2 and TRBJ1-3; the D gene is possibly TRBD1 (6 bases). CDR3 length equals 14 residues. Germline CDR1 reads SNHLY; CDR2 reads FYNNEI. V lost 11 bases and J lost 0, with 14 bases in between.

The chain has TRBV9 and TRBJ1-4; tentatively, D is TRBD1 (5 bases). Trimming took 0 bases from V and 5 from J, leaving 17 bases between them. CDR3 length equals 17 residues. Germline V gene lookup returns CDR1 SGDLS and CDR2 YYNGEE. The CDR3 DNA follows: TGTGCCAGCAGCGTAGATGAGGGAGGGGCTACGAATGAAAAACTGTTTTTT. It codes for CASSVDEGGATNEKLFF.

This rearrangement joins TRBV15 to TRBJ2-7; D is possibly TRBD1 (5 bases). The CDR3 runs 13 residues. Germline values: CDR1 LNHNV, CDR2 YYDKDF (reference sequence). V lost 4 bases, J lost 3 bases, and 10 bases lay in between. CDR3 region: CATSNPGRYEQYF. The CDR3 coding sequence is TGTGCCACCAGCAATCCAGGGCGCTACGAGCAGTACTTC. Together with reference TRBV15 and TRBJ2-7, the CDR3 gives the full variable domain: DAMVIQNPRYQVTQFGKPVTLSCSQTLNHNVMYWYQQKSSQAPKLLFHYYDKDFNNEADTPDNFQSRRPNTSFCFLDIRSPGLGDTAMYLCATSNPGRYEQYFGPGTRLTVT.

The chain links TRBV4-1 to TRBJ1-5, with D unresolved. The CDR3 is 13 amino acids. Germline V gene data show CDR1 as MGHRA and CDR2 as YSYEKL. Deletions cut 0 bases from V and 9 bases from J, with 9 bases between. CDR3 sequence reads: CASSQDLAPPQHF. As DNA, the CDR3 is TGCGCCAGCAGCCAAGATCTAGCGCCGCCCCAGCATTTT.

V gene TRBV9 combines with J gene TRBJ2-2, with 11 bases matching TRBD2. CDR1 is SGDLS, CDR2 YYNGEE, per germline. Unmatched junction bases numbered 5, after V lost 4 bases and J lost 3 bases. The CDR3 is made up of 16 amino acids. The chain's CDR3 is CASSPTSGGYTGELFF. CDR3 bases: TGTGCCAGCAGCCCTACTAGCGGGGGATACACCGGGGAGCTGTTTTTT.

The CDR3 bases are TGTGCCAGCAGCGAACCCCTCGGGGTCCCAGATACGCAGTATTTT. This sequence encodes CASSEPLGVPDTQYF. The gene calls are TRBV7-9 and TRBJ2-3, with a tentative D call TRBD2 (5 bases). V shed 5 bases and J shed 4 bases, with 16 bases lying between them. CDR1 and CDR2 from the germline V gene are SEHNR and FQNEAQ (reference sequence). This CDR3 contains 15 residues.

The gene calls are TRBV30 and TRBJ2-5, with 8 bases matching TRBD2. CDR3 length equals 13 residues. After removal of 4 bases from V and 5 bases from J, the junction contained 6 bases not matched to a gene. Germline V gene lookup returns CDR1 GTSNPN and CDR2 SVGIG (reference sequence). The CDR3 spells CAWTGGGLETQYF. The CDR3 nucleotides are TGTGCCTGGACGGGAGGGGGGTTGGAGACCCAGTACTTC. Full variable domain (missing parts from reference TRBV30 and TRBJ2-5): SQTIHQWPATLVQPVGSPLSLECTVEGTSNPNLYWYRQAAGRGLQLLFYSVGIGQISSEVPQNLSASRPQDRQFILSSKKLLLSDSGFYLCAWTGGGLETQYFGPGTRLLVL.

The genes are TRBV7-6 and TRBJ2-4, with D maybe TRBD2 (6 bases). V was clipped by 1 base and J by 8 bases, with 18 bases between them. The CDR3 runs 16 residues. CDR1 and CDR2 from the germline V gene are SGHVS and FNYEAQ. CDR3: CASSLEGGSGRYIQYF. The CDR3 DNA is TGTGCCAGCAGCTTAGAGGGCGGATCCGGGAGATACATTCAGTACTTC.

The chain employs TRBV18 and TRBJ2-7, with D perhaps matching TRBD1 (5 bases). The CDR3 has 13 amino acids. V lost 1 base and J lost 3, with 7 bases in between. Germline loops: CDR1 KGHSH, CDR2 LQKENI. Here the CDR3 DNA reads TGTGCCAGCTCACCACAGGGGATCTACGAGCAGTACTTC. Protein: CASSPQGIYEQYF.

The J gene is TRBJ2-2, the V gene TRBV6-1; the D is unclear. The V end was cut by 3 bases, the J end by 5 bases, with 19 bases between. This CDR3 contains 17 residues. Germline V gene data show CDR1 as MNHNS and CDR2 as SASEGT. CDR3 residues: CASSEFGEGLATGELFF. Here the CDR3 DNA reads TGTGCCAGCAGTGAGTTCGGAGAAGGTCTCGCGACCGGGGAGCTGTTTTTT.

This clone has just one count. The sample carries other DNA sequences with the same CDR3. This rearrangement joins TRBV7-3 to TRBJ1-1; TRBD1 is a possible D gene (6 bases). V was clipped by 5 bases and J by 3 bases, with 13 bases between them. This CDR3 contains 14 residues. Germline V gene lookup returns CDR1 SGHTA and CDR2 FQGTGA. The chain's CDR3 is CASSPQAGDTEAFF. Written as DNA, the CDR3 is TGTGCCAGCAGCCCTCAGGCAGGGGACACTGAAGCTTTCTTT.

CDR3 nucleotides: TGTGCCAGCAGTATAGGGACAGGGGGGAACACTGAAGCTTTCTTT. Amino acid sequence: CASSIGTGGNTEAFF. J is TRBJ1-1 and V is TRBV28, with 11 nucleotides matching TRBD1. The CDR3 covers 15 residues. V was pared by 5 bases and J by 1 base, with 3 bases of the junction left unmatched. In germline, CDR1 is MDHEN, CDR2 SYDVKM.

The chain joins TRBV6-5 to TRBJ1-5; D is undetermined. This CDR3 contains 14 residues. V was clipped by 4 bases and J by 11 bases, with 18 bases between them. CDR1 is MNHEY, CDR2 SVGAGI, per germline. The CDR3 loop reads CASSSSAGLSAQHF. CDR3 DNA sequence: TGTGCCAGCAGTTCATCCGCAGGATTGTCGGCCCAGCATTTT.

The chain joins TRBV19 to TRBJ1-2; 10 bases match TRBD1. Germline values: CDR1 LNHDA, CDR2 SQIVND (reference sequence). CDR3 length: 15 amino acids. Losses at the gene ends were 2 bases for V and 4 bases for J; bases not matched to a gene: 4. The chain's CDR3 is CASSIRDRGSYGYTF. The CDR3, as DNA: TGTGCCAGTAGTATAAGGGACAGGGGTTCCTATGGCTACACCTTC.

J is TRBJ2-2 and V is TRBV6-6; 8 nucleotides align to TRBD1. The CDR3 sequence is 14 residues long. J lost 4 bases, V lost 6 bases, and 4 bases had no gene match. Germline V gene sequence: CDR1 MNHNY, CDR2 SVGAGI (reference sequence). The CDR3: CASSQGAGTGELFF. CDR3 DNA: TGTGCCAGCAGCCAGGGGGCGGGCACCGGGGAGCTGTTTTTT.

The chain couples TRBV5-6 to TRBJ2-2, with 8 bases identical to TRBD1. CDR3 size: 16 residues. The J segment lost 7 bases and the V segment lost 0 bases, leaving 8 bases of the junction unmatched. Looked up from germline, CDR1 is SGHDT and CDR2 is YYEEEE. The CDR3 nucleotides are TGTGCCAGCAGCTTGGGGACAGGGTTATTTGGCGGGGAGCTGTTTTTT. The encoded protein is CASSLGTGLFGGELFF.

The chain recombines TRBV11-2 with TRBJ1-1; D call uncertain. Germline assignment: CDR1 SGHAT and CDR2 FQNNGV. CDR3 length equals 14 residues. V was trimmed by 1 base and J by 0 bases, leaving 6 bases between them. The CDR3 reads CASSLGGLNTEAFF. As DNA, the CDR3 is TGTGCCAGCAGCTTAGGAGGTCTGAACACTGAAGCTTTCTTT.

The J gene is TRBJ2-7, the V gene TRBV7-2; the match to TRBD2 covers 15 bases. Germline V lookup: CDR1 SGHTA, CDR2 FQGNSA. CDR3 size: 16 residues. The J segment lost 7 bases and the V segment lost 5 bases, leaving 9 bases of the junction unmatched. The CDR3 loop is CASSLGTSGGLWEQYF. The CDR3 DNA follows: TGTGCCAGCAGCCTAGGGACTAGCGGGGGGCTTTGGGAGCAGTACTTC.